This entry concerns a single T cell receptor beta chain. What it recognizes is unknown. This entry belongs to a study of cytomegalovirus exposure and HLA in healthy donors. Study-level points and caveats: Other equally common chains were less clonally expanded than HLA-associated TCR beta chains, a later analysis showed.

Both 60 Vbeta primers and 13 Jbeta primers went into the PCR. Using immunoSEQ multiplex PCR, the repertoire was profiled, and TCRdb retains in-frame clones only, with some absent. The sample holds more than 85,000 clones; roughly 70% are singletons and the top ten take approximately 5.4%. CDR3 length equals 14 residues. V lost 5 bases to trimming and J lost 4 bases; unmatched junction nucleotides: 2. Germline loops: CDR1 MGHDK, CDR2 SYGVNS. V and J are TRBV25-1 and TRBJ1-6; 7 nucleotides align to TRBD1. This TCR derives from a woman in her seventies in good health and CMV-seropositive. The sample consisted of PBMCs. CDR3 loop: CASSRQGYNSPLHF. DNA for the CDR3: TGTGCCAGCAGTAGACAGGGTTATAATTCACCCCTCCACTTT.